This T cell receptor (beta chain) was retrieved from a study of cytomegalovirus exposure and HLA in healthy donors. The CDR3 is 16 amino acids. The V and J ends lost 5 bases and 6 bases, in that order; junction bases with no gene match: 12. CDR1 and CDR2 from the germline V gene are SGHAT and FQNNGV. Regarding donors, all were healthy bone marrow donors. Points from the study as a whole: Reports indicate that TCR beta sequences accurately predicted the HLA-A and HLA-B alleles of most subjects. It was likely that a cluster of highly shared sequence variants was a sequencing artifact. Cytomegalovirus status was reportedly diagnosed by the classifier with high specificity and sensitivity.

Details on this clone: The antigen remains unidentified.

The PCR ran on 60 Vbeta and 13 Jbeta primers. The repertoire was sequenced with immunoSEQ multiplex PCR; TCRdb's copy has only in-frame clones and lacks some. Among more than 110,000 clones listed, nearly 80% were seen once. Sequencing was done on a sample of PBMCs. The chain links TRBV11-2 to TRBJ2-1; TRBD2 matches 8 bases. The TCR originated in a male donor in good health and CMV-seronegative. CDR3: CASSLLSGGAVNEQFF. DNA of the CDR3: TGTGCCAGCAGCCTATTATCGGGGGGGGCTGTCAATGAGCAGTTCTTC.